The 29 T cell receptor beta chains below all came from one sample that was sequenced in a study of Graves' ophthalmopathy and Graves' hyperthyroidism (dated by TCRdb to 2016 to 2018). The sequencing machine was an Illumina HiSeq 2000. For repertoire sequencing, the TCR beta CDR3 regions were amplified from RNA transcripts. HTBI primers and the Qiagen OneStep RT-PCR kit were used in a first-round RT-PCR, which was followed by a second-round multiplex PCR, size selection and purification. The public reads were quality trimmed at Q25 with fastp and then assembled into clones with MiXCR by TCRdb, keeping productive beta chains. Rows merge per CDR3 protein into single entries with the most common DNA and genes. The sample data list 500,000 to 700,000 distinct CDR3 sequences, and approximately 21% of these were observed just once. The ten largest clones take up roughly 6.9% of the sample. Material for sequencing was peripheral blood. These receptors were collected from a young woman with stable Graves' hyperthyroidism. Some clones in this sample may be carry-over from other donors' samples. Donor details come from another sample of the same person, matched by shared clones.

This clonotype was counted at least ten times. The chain links TRBV6-1 to TRBJ1-1; a weak D match, TRBD1 (6 bases). Trimming cost V 6 bases and J 1 base, with 12 bases left between them. The germline V gene encodes CDR1 MNHNS and CDR2 SASEGT. The CDR3 extends over 14 amino acids. The CDR3 region has the DNA TGTGCCAGCAGGCTACAGGGTAGGAACACTGAAGCTTTCTTT. Its protein product is CASRLQGRNTEAFF.

This clonotype was seen many times. CDR3 sequence reads: CASKNPLDRENQPQHF. The CDR3, as DNA: TGTGCCAGTAAAAACCCCCTTGACAGGGAGAATCAGCCCCAGCATTTT. The rearrangement uses TRBV19 and TRBJ1-5; 7 bases map to TRBD1. CDR3 size: 16 residues. Germline CDR1 is LNHDA and CDR2 is SQIVND (reference sequence). V dropped 7 bases and J dropped 4; count of bases not matched to a gene: 13.

This clonotype came up a few times. The V and J genes are TRBV6-5 and TRBJ1-2, with a weak D call TRBD1 (6 bases). V was shortened by 3 bases and J by 8 bases, with 19 bases between the two germline ends. Per germline, CDR1 MNHEY and CDR2 SVGAGI. This CDR3 region has 15 residues. The CDR3 DNA sequence: TGTGCCAGCAGTTATCTTCGGGGGCAGAATCGGGGCTACACCTTC. This encodes CASSYLRGQNRGYTF.

This clonotype appeared many times. The rearrangement joins TRBV20-1 to TRBJ1-6, with D perhaps matching TRBD1 (6 bases). V was shortened by 6 bases and J by 6 bases, with 18 bases between the two germline ends. The CDR3 consists of 15 residues. In germline, CDR1 is DFQATT, CDR2 SNEGSKA (reference sequence). This CDR3 reads CSATMDSNFNSPLHF. The CDR3 DNA reads as TGCAGTGCCACCATGGACAGCAATTTTAATTCACCCCTCCACTTT.

This clonotype occurred a few times. V gene TRBV6-2 or TRBV6-3 combines with J gene TRBJ1-5, with unresolved D. Deletions cut 10 bases from V and 3 bases from J, with 16 bases between. CDR1 is MNHEY and CDR2 is SVGEGT in the germline V gene. This CDR3 is 14 amino acids long. As DNA, the CDR3 is TGTGCCACCTGCACTCGACGGATCAATCAGCCCCAGCATTTT. Residues: CATCTRRINQPQHF.

This clonotype was counted many times. This chain connects TRBV12-3 or TRBV12-4 to TRBJ1-2; D is possibly TRBD1 (6 bases). The CDR3 spans 13 residues. The V end lost 6 bases, the J end lost 4 bases, and 12 bases lay between the germline ends. As DNA, the CDR3 is TGTGCCAGCAGCTTACAGGGCGCCTATGGCTACACCTTC. Protein sequence: CASSLQGAYGYTF.

This clonotype was counted many times. This chain uses TRBV24-1 with TRBJ2-2, with 12 bases aligning to TRBD2. Trimming at V came to 3 bases and at J to 4 bases, leaving 8 bases not matched to a gene. This CDR3 is built from 18 residues. Looked up from germline, CDR1 is KGHDR and CDR2 is SFDVKD. The CDR3 bases are TGTGCCACCAGTGATCCCTGGACTAGCGGGGCGGGCACCGGGGAGCTGTTTTTT. Protein product: CATSDPWTSGAGTGELFF.

This clonotype showed up many times. The gene calls are TRBV20-1 and TRBJ1-6, with a possible D match to TRBD1 (5 bases). This CDR3 is 15 amino acids long. In germline, CDR1 is DFQATT, CDR2 SNEGSKA (reference sequence). V lost 6 bases to trimming and J lost 0 bases, with 12 bases between them. This chain's CDR3 is CSARDRSSYNSPLHF. CDR3 coding DNA: TGCAGTGCCCGGGACCGTTCCTCCTATAATTCACCCCTCCACTTT.

The chain couples TRBV3-1 to TRBJ2-7, with 8 bases matching TRBD1. Germline CDR1 and CDR2: LGHDT and YNNKEL (reference sequence). The CDR3 runs to 14 residues. Trimming took 4 bases from V and 3 from J; bases not matched to a gene: 5. CDR3 DNA sequence: TGTGCCAGCAGCCCTTGGGACAGGCACTACGAGCAGTACTTC. It is translated as CASSPWDRHYEQYF.

This clonotype occurred many times. The V call is TRBV19, the J call TRBJ1-2; no reliable D call. The CDR3 totals 15 residues. The V gene lost 3 bases and the J gene lost 8 bases, with 19 bases spanning the gap. The V gene's germline CDR1 is LNHDA and CDR2 SQIVND (reference sequence). The chain's CDR3 is CASSIKGADGGGYTF. The CDR3 coding sequence is TGTGCCAGTAGTATTAAAGGAGCAGACGGCGGGGGCTACACCTTC.

V usage is TRBV28 and J usage is TRBJ2-7, with a possible D match to TRBD1 (6 bases). CDR1 is MDHEN and CDR2 is SYDVKM in the germline V gene. The CDR3 contains 13 residues. V lost 8 bases and J 3 bases, leaving 14 bases between the germline ends. The CDR3 nucleotides read TGTGCCAGCGGAAACAGGGAATACTACGAGCAGTACTTC. Its translation is CASGNREYYEQYF.

This clonotype showed up many times. It is unclear where the CDR3 begins or ends on the DNA, so no DNA is shown, and the CDR3 is as TCRdb lists it. The genes are TRBV12-3 or TRBV12-4 and TRBJ1-2. The CDR3 is 17 amino acids in total, end residues counted. CDR3 residues: CASSSSGRLAPNYGYTF.

This clonotype has at least ten counts. The chain uses TRBV29-1 and TRBJ1-2, with D perhaps matching TRBD1 (6 bases). The CDR3 sequence is 13 residues long. V gave up 7 bases and J gave up 1 base, with 13 bases separating them. Per the germline V gene, CDR1 is SQVTM and CDR2 is ANQGSEA. The CDR3 DNA reads TGCAGCGACAATAGGGGGATTAACTATGGCTACACCTTC. Translated: CSDNRGINYGYTF.

The V and J genes are TRBV30 and TRBJ1-5; D perhaps matches TRBD1 (5 bases). Germline V gives CDR1 GTSNPN, CDR2 SVGIG (reference sequence). V was clipped by 5 bases and J by 0 bases, with 20 bases between them. This CDR3 comprises 17 residues. The CDR3 sequence is CAWSKSRDPLSNQPQHF. Here the CDR3 DNA reads TGTGCCTGGTCCAAGTCCCGGGACCCCCTTAGCAATCAGCCCCAGCATTTT.

This clonotype occurred a few times. This chain links TRBV25-1 with TRBJ2-2; 12 nucleotides match TRBD1. CDR1 and CDR2 from the germline V gene are MGHDK and SYGVNS. The CDR3 is 16 amino acids. Germline trimming cut 6 bases from V and 7 bases from J; bases unmatched to any gene: 9. As DNA, the CDR3 is TGTGCCAGCAGCTTTACCGGGACAGGGGGCTTCGGGGAGCTGTTTTTT. Residues: CASSFTGTGGFGELFF. The variable domain in full, with the rest retrieved from reference TRBV25-1 and TRBJ2-2, is EADIYQTPRYLVIGTGKKITLECSQTMGHDKMYWYQQDPGMELHLIHYSYGVNSTEKGDLSSESTVSRIRTEHFPLTLESARPSHTSQYLCASSFTGTGGFGELFFGEGSRLTVL.

This clonotype was counted at least ten times. The rearrangement joins TRBV12-3 or TRBV12-4 to TRBJ2-7; D is unresolved. The length of the CDR3 is 12 residues. V lost 4 bases to trimming and J lost 5 bases, with 9 bases between them. The CDR3 bases are TGTGCCAGCAGTTCCGACACCGACGAGCAGTACTTC. This codes for CASSSDTDEQYF.

This clonotype was detected ten times or more. The rearrangement links TRBV20-1 to TRBJ1-6, with 7 bases that match TRBD1. Germline CDR1 DFQATT, CDR2 SNEGSKA (reference sequence). The CDR3 has 15 residues. The trim removed 3 bases at V and 8 bases at J, leaving 10 bases unmatched. In DNA form, the CDR3 reads TGCAGTGCTAGGTGGGGGACAGATAATTATTCACCCCTCCACTTT. Translating gives CSARWGTDNYSPLHF.

The chain joins TRBV30 to TRBJ1-1; D perhaps matches TRBD1 (6 bases). Trimming took 2 bases from V and 0 from J, leaving 13 bases between them. There are 15 residues in the CDR3. CDR1 is GTSNPN and CDR2 is SVGIG in the germline V gene (reference sequence). In DNA, the CDR3 is TGTGCCTGGAGTAACGGGGGCGAAATGAACACTGAAGCTTTCTTT. It codes for CAWSNGGEMNTEAFF.

This clonotype turned up a few times. The chain uses TRBV20-1 and TRBJ1-2; no definite D call. Trimming pared 3 bases from V and 4 bases from J, leaving 9 bases between. Germline assignment: CDR1 DFQATT and CDR2 SNEGSKA (reference sequence). The CDR3 has 12 amino acids. The CDR3: CSASHGTYGYTF. In nucleotides, the CDR3 is TGCAGTGCTAGTCACGGAACCTATGGCTACACCTTC.

This clonotype showed up many times. This sequence joins TRBV29-1 and TRBJ2-7; D gene uncertain. V lost 5 bases to trimming and J lost 0 bases, with 11 bases between them. Germline CDR1 SQVTM, CDR2 ANQGSEA. The CDR3 spans 13 residues. CDR3 loop: CSVSSASSYEQYF. CDR3 DNA sequence: TGCAGCGTTTCGTCTGCAAGCTCCTACGAGCAGTACTTC.

At least ten counts were recorded for this clonotype. The genes are TRBV19 and TRBJ1-1; possibly TRBD1 for D (6 bases). The CDR3 covers 13 residues. V was pared by 7 bases and J by 3 bases, with 12 bases between. CDR1 and CDR2 (germline): LNHDA, SQIVND (reference sequence). Written as DNA, the CDR3 is TGTGCCAGTAAACACAGGGTCGACACTGAAGCTTTCTTT. Protein sequence: CASKHRVDTEAFF. Full variable domain (remainder filled in from reference TRBV19 and TRBJ1-1): DGGITQSPKYLFRKEGQNVTLSCEQNLNHDAMYWYRQDPGQGLRLIYYSQIVNDFQKGDIAEGYSVSREKKESFPLTVTSAQKNPTAFYLCASKHRVDTEAFFGQGTRLTVV.

This clonotype appeared many times. V is TRBV20-1 and J is TRBJ2-5, with TRBD1 matching over 8 bases. Germline values: CDR1 DFQATT, CDR2 SNEGSKA (reference sequence). CDR3 length equals 13 residues. V shed 6 bases, J shed 4 bases, and the junction held 7 bases outside the gene matches. CDR3 protein: CSASPTGGETQYF. DNA of the CDR3: TGCAGTGCAAGCCCCACAGGGGGAGAGACCCAGTACTTC.

This clonotype has at least ten counts. The chain combines TRBV6-1 with TRBJ1-2; 7 positions agree with TRBD1. Germline-derived CDR1 and CDR2 are MNHNS and SASEGT. Germline trimming cut 4 bases from V and 8 bases from J; bases unmatched to any gene: 10. This CDR3 has 14 amino acids. CDR3 residues: CASSARQGLGGYTF. The CDR3 coding sequence is TGTGCCAGCAGTGCCCGACAGGGATTGGGCGGCTACACCTTC.

In its sample, this clonotype was seen many times. V is TRBV6-1 and J is TRBJ2-7, with D possibly being TRBD2 (6 bases). V dropped 6 bases and J dropped 3 bases, with 18 bases sitting between them. CDR1 is MNHNS, CDR2 SASEGT, per germline. The CDR3 sequence is 15 residues long. DNA of the CDR3: TGTGCCAGCAGCGAGCTGGGGGGTTGGTACTACGAGCAGTACTTC. This gives the protein CASSELGGWYYEQYF.

The chain uses TRBV27 and TRBJ1-2; no clear D. CDR1 MNHEY and CDR2 SMNVEV come from the germline V gene (reference sequence). The CDR3 is 16 residues long. V dropped 0 bases and J dropped 0 bases, with 11 bases sitting between them. The CDR3, as DNA: TGTGCCAGCAGTTTATCAGCAGGACGGGCTAACTATGGCTACACCTTC. This encodes CASSLSAGRANYGYTF.

This clonotype was detected ten times or more. The CDR3 protein is CASSPEGGAGNTIYF. The CDR3 DNA follows: TGTGCCAGCAGCCCCGAAGGGGGTGCGGGAAACACCATATATTTT. The chain employs TRBV7-2 and TRBJ1-3, with a weak D call TRBD1 (6 bases). The V and J ends lost 5 bases and 4 bases respectively, with 15 bases between them. The CDR3 has 15 residues. Germline CDR1 is SGHTA and CDR2 is FQGNSA.

This clonotype was observed many times. This chain uses TRBV20-1 with TRBJ2-5; 10 bases fit TRBD1. Germline CDR1 is DFQATT and CDR2 is SNEGSKA (reference sequence). V dropped 0 bases and J dropped 4; count of bases not matched to a gene: 5. The CDR3 contains 15 residues. CDR3 nucleotide sequence: TGCAGTGCTAGAGATCGACAGGGGGCTAGAGAGACCCAGTACTTC. This codes for CSARDRQGARETQYF.

This clonotype has at least ten counts. This chain uses TRBV6-1 with TRBJ1-1; D gene uncertain. Germline CDR1 MNHNS, CDR2 SASEGT. Between the trimmed V and J ends, which lost 4 bases and 2 bases, there was a span of 14 bases. The CDR3 is made up of 15 amino acids. The CDR3 reads CASSGWEGVNTEAFF. In nucleotides, the CDR3 is TGTGCCAGCAGTGGGTGGGAGGGCGTAAACACTGAAGCTTTCTTT.

This clonotype occurred many times. The V and J genes are TRBV7-3 and TRBJ1-2; no definite D call. V was trimmed by 7 bases and J by 4 bases, leaving 13 bases between them. The CDR3 has 13 amino acids. CDR1 is SGHTA and CDR2 is FQGTGA in the germline V gene. In nucleotides, the CDR3 is TGTGCCAGCACCTTGGGAGACTTCTATGGCTACACCTTC. Translated, it gives CASTLGDFYGYTF.